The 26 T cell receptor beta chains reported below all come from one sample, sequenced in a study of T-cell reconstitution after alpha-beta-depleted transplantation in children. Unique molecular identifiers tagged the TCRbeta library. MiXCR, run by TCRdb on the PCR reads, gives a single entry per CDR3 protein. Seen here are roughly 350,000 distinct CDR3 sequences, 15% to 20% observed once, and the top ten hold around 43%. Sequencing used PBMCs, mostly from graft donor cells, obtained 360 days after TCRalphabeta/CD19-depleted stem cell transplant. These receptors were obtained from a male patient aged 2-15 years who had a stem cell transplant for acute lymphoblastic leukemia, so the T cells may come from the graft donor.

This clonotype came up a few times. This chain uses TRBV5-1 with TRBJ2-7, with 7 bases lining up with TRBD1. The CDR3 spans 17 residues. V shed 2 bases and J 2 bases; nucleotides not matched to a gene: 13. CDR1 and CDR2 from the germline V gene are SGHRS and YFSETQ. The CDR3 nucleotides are TGCGCCAGCAGCTTCCTATTACCGGGACAGATTCCCTACGAGCAGTACTTC. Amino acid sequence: CASSFLLPGQIPYEQYF.

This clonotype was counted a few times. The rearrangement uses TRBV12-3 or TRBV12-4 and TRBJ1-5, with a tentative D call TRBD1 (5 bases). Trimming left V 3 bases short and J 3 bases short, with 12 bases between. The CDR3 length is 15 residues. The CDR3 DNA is TGTGCCAGCAGTTTTCTGGGGGGACTCAATCAGCCCCAGCATTTT. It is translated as CASSFLGGLNQPQHF.

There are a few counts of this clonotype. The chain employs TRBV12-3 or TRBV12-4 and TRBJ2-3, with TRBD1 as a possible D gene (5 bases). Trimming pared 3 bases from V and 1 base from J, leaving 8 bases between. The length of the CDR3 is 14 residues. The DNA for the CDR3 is TGTGCCAGCAGTTTTGGGGCCGGCACAGATACGCAGTATTTT. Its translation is CASSFGAGTDTQYF.

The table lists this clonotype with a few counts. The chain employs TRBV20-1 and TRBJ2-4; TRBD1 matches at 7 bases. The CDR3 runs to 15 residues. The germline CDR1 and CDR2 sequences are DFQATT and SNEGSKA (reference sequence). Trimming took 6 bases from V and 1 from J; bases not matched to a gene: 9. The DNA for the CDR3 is TGCAGTGCCACCACAGGGGCACTGGCCAAAAACATTCAGTACTTC. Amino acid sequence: CSATTGALAKNIQYF.

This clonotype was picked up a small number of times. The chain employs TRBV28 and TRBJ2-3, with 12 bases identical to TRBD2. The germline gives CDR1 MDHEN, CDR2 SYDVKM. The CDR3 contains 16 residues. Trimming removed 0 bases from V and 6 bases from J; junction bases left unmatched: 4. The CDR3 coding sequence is TGTGCCAGCAGTTTATGGACTAGCGGGAGTAGGGATACGCAGTATTTT. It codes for CASSLWTSGSRDTQYF.

CDR3 coding DNA: TGTGCCAGCAGCTTAGCGTTCTCAATTGCGGGGGAGAATGAGCAGTTCTTC. This sequence encodes CASSLAFSIAGENEQFF. The J gene is TRBJ2-1, the V gene TRBV7-9; 7 bases match TRBD2. The CDR3 covers 17 residues. V gave up 0 bases and J gave up 7 bases; unmatched junction bases: 12. CDR1 is SEHNR, CDR2 FQNEAQ, per germline (reference sequence).

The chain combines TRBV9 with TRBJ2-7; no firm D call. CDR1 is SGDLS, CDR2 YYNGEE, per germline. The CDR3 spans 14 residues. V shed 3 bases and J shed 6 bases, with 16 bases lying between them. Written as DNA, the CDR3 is TGTGCCAGCAGCGGGGTTGGCCTCCTCGCCGAGCAGTACTTC. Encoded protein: CASSGVGLLAEQYF.

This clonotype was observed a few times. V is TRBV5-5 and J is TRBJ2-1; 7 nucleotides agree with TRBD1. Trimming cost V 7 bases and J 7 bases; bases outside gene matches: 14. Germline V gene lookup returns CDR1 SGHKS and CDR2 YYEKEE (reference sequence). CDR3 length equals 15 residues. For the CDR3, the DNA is TGTGCCAGCCAGAGGGGGCCCAGGGTGGCAAATGAGCAGTTCTTC. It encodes CASQRGPRVANEQFF.

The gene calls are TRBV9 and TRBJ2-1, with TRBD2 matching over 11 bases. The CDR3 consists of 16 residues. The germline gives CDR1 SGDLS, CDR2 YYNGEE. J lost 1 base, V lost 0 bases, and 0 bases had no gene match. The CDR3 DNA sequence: TGTGCCAGCAGCGTAGTAGCGGGAGGGTCCTACAATGAGCAGTTCTTC. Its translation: CASSVVAGGSYNEQFF.

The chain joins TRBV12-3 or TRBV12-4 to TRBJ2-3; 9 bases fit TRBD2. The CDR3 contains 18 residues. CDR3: CTCSLALVAGGPRDTQYF. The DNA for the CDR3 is TGTACCTGCAGTTTAGCGCTGGTTGCGGGAGGGCCACGGGATACGCAGTATTTT.

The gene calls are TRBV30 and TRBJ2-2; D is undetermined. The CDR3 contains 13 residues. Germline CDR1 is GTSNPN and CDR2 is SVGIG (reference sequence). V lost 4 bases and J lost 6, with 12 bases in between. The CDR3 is CAWKYSYAGELFF. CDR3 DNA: TGTGCCTGGAAATACTCGTACGCCGGGGAGCTGTTTTTT.

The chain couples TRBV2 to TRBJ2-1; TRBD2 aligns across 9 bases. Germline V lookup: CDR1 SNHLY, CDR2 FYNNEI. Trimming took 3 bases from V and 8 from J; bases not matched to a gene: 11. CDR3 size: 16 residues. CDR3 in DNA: TGTGCCAGCAGTGAGGGACTAGCAGTGGGCGGGTATGAGCAGTTCTTC. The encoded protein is CASSEGLAVGGYEQFF.

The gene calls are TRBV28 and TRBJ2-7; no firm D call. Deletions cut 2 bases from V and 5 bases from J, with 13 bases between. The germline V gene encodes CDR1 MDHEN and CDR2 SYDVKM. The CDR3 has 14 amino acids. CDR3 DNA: TGTGCCAGCAGTTTACCCCATGCAAGCGACGAGCAGTACTTC. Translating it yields CASSLPHASDEQYF.

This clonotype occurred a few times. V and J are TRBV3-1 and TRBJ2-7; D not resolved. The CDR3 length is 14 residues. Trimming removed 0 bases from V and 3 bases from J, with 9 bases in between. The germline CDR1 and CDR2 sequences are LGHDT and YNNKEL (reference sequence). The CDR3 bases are TGTGCCAGCAGCCAAGAGTGGTCCTTCTACGAGCAGTACTTC. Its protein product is CASSQEWSFYEQYF.

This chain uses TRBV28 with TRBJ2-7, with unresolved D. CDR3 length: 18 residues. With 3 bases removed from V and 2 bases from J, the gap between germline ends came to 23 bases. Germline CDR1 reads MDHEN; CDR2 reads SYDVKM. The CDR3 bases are TGTGCCAGCAGTTTCTTCACCATCGGCGTTAATAGGGCCTACGAGCAGTACTTC. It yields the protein CASSFFTIGVNRAYEQYF. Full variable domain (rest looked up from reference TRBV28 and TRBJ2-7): DVKVTQSSRYLVKRTGEKVFLECVQDMDHENMFWYRQDPGLGLRLIYFSYDVKMKEKGDIPEGYSVSREKKERFSLILESASTNQTSMYLCASSFFTIGVNRAYEQYFGPGTRLTVT.

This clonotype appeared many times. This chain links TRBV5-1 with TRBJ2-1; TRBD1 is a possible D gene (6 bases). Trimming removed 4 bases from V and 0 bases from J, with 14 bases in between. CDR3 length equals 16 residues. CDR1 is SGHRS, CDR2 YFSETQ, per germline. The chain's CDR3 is CASSVQGPGSYNEQFF. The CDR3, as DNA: TGCGCCAGCAGCGTACAGGGCCCCGGCTCCTACAATGAGCAGTTCTTC.

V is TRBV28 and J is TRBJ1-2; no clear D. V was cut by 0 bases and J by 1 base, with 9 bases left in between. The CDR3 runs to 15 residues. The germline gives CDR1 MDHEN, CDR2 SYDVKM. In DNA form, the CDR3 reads TGTGCCAGCAGTTTATGGGGTGACCGTAACTATGGCTACACCTTC. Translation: CASSLWGDRNYGYTF.

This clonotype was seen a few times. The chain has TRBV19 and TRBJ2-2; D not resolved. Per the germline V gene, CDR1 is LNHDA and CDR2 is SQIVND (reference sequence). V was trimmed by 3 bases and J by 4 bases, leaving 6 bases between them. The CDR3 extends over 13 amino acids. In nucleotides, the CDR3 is TGTGCCAGTAGTATGGGCTTCACCGGGGAGCTGTTTTTT. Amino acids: CASSMGFTGELFF. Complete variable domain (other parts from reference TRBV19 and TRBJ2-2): DGGITQSPKYLFRKEGQNVTLSCEQNLNHDAMYWYRQDPGQGLRLIYYSQIVNDFQKGDIAEGYSVSREKKESFPLTVTSAQKNPTAFYLCASSMGFTGELFFGEGSRLTVL.

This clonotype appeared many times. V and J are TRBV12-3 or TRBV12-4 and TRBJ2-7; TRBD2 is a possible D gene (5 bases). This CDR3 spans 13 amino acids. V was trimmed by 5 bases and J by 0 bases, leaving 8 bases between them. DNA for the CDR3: TGTGCCAGCAGTGCGGGCCGCTCCTACGAGCAGTACTTC. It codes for CASSAGRSYEQYF.

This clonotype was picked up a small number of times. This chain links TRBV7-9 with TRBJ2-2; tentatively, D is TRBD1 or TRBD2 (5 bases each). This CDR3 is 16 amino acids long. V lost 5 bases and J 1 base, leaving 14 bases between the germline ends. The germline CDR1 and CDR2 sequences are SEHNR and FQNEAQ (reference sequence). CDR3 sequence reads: CASSMRDPRNTGELFF. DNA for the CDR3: TGTGCCAGCAGCATGAGGGACCCGAGGAACACCGGGGAGCTGTTTTTT.

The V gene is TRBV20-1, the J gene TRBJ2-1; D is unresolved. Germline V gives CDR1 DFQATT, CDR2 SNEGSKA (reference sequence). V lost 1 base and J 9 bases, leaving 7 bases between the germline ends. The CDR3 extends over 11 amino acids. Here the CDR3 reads CSARASSEQFF. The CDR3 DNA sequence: TGCAGTGCTAGAGCTAGTTCTGAGCAGTTCTTC.

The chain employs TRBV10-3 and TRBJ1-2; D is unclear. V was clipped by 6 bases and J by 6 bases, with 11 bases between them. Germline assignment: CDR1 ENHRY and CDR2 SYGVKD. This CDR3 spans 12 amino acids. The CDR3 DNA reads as TGTGCCATCAGCCGGTCCCGGGATGGCTACACCTTC. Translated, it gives CAISRSRDGYTF.

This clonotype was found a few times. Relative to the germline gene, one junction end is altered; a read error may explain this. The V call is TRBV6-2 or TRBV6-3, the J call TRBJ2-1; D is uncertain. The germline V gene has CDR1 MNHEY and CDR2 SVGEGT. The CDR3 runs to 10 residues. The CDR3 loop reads CASGYREQFF. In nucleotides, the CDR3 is TGTGCCAGCGGTTATAGGGAGCAGTTCTTC.

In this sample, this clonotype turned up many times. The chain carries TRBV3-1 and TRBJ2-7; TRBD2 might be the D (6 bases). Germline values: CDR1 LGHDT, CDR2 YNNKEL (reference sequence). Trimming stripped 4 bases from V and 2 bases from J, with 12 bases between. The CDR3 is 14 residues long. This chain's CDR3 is CASSPRETTYEQYF. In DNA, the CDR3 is TGTGCCAGCAGCCCGCGGGAAACAACCTACGAGCAGTACTTC.

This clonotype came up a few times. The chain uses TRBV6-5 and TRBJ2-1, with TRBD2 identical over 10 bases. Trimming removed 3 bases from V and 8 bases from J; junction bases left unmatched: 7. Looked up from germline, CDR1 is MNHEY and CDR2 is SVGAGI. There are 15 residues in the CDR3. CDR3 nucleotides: TGTGCCAGCAGTTATCAGCTAGCGGGAGCCGATGAGCAGTTCTTC. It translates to CASSYQLAGADEQFF.

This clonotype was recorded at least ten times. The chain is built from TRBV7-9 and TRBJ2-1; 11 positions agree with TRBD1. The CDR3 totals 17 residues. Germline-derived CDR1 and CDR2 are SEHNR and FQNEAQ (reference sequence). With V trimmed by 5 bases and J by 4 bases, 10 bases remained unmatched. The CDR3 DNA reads TGTGCCAGCAGCAAACCCCCGGGACAGGGGGTATACAATGAGCAGTTCTTC. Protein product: CASSKPPGQGVYNEQFF.